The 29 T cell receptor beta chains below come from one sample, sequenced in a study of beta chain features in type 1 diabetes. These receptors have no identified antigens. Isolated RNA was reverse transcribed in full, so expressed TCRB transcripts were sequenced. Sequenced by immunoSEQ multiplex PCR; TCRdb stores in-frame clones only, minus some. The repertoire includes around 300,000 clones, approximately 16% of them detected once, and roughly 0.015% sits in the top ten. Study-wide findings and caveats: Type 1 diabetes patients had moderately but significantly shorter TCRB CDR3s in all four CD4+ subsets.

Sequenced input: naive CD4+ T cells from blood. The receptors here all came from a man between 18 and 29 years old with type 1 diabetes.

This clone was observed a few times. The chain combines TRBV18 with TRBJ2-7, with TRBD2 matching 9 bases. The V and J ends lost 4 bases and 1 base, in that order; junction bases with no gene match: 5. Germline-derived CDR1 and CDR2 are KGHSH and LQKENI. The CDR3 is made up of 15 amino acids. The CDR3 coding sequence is TGTGCCAGCTCACTGGAGCGGGGGGCGTCCTACGAGCAGTACTTC. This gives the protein CASSLERGASYEQYF.

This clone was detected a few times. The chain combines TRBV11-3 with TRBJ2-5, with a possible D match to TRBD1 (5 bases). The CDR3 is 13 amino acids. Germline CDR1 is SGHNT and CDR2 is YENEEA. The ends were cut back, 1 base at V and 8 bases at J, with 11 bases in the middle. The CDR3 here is CASSLVGAGTQYF. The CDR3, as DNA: TGTGCCAGCAGCTTAGTAGGGGCCGGCACCCAGTACTTC.

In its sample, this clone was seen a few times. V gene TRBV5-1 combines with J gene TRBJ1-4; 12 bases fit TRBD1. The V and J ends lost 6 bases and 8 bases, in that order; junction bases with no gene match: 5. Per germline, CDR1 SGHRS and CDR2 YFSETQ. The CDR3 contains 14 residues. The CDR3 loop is CASTTGTGGEKLFF. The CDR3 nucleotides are TGCGCCAGCACAACCGGGACAGGGGGCGAAAAACTGTTTTTT.

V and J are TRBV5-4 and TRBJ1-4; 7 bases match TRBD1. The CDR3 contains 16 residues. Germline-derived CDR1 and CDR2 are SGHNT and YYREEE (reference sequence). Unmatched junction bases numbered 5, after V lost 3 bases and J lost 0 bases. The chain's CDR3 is CASSWGQTATNEKLFF. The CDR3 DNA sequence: TGTGCCAGCAGCTGGGGACAGACTGCAACTAATGAAAAACTGTTTTTT.

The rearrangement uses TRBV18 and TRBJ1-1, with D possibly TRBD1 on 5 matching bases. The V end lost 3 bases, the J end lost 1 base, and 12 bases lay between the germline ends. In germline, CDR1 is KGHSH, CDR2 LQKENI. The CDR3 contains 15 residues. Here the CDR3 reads CASSPREGWNTEAFF. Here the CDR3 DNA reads TGTGCCAGCTCACCCCGGGAGGGGTGGAACACTGAAGCTTTCTTT. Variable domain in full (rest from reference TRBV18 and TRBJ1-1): NAGVMQNPRHLVRRRGQEARLRCSPMKGHSHVYWYRQLPEEGLKFMVYLQKENIIDESGMPKERFSAEFPKEGPSILRIQQVVRGDSAAYFCASSPREGWNTEAFFGQGTRLTVV.

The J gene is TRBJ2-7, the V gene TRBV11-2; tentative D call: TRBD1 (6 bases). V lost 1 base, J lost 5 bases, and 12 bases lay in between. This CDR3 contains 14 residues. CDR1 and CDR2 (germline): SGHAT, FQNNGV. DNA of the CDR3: TGTGCCAGCAGCTTAGTAGCAGGGGCCAACGAGCAGTACTTC. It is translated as CASSLVAGANEQYF.

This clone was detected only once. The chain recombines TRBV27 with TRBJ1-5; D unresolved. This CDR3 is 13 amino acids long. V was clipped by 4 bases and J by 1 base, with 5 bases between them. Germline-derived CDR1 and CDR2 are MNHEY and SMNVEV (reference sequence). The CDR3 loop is CASSSLSNQPQHF. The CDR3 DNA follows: TGTGCCAGCAGTTCCCTAAGCAATCAGCCCCAGCATTTT.

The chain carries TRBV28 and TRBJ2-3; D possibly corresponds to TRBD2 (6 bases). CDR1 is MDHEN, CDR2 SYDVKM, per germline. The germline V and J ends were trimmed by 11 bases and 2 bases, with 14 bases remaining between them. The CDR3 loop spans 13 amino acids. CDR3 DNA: TGTGCCGCGGGGCTCGGAACCACAGATACGCAGTATTTT. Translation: CAAGLGTTDTQYF. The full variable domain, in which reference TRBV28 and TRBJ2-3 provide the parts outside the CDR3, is DVKVTQSSRYLVKRTGEKVFLECVQDMDHENMFWYRQDPGLGLRLIYFSYDVKMKEKGDIPEGYSVSREKKERFSLILESASTNQTSMYLCAAGLGTTDTQYFGPGTRLTVL.

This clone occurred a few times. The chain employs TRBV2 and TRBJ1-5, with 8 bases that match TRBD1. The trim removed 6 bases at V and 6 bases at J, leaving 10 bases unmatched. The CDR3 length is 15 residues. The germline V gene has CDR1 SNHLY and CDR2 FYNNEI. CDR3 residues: CASRLTGEVAQPQHF. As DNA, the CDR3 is TGTGCCAGCAGATTGACAGGGGAGGTAGCTCAGCCCCAGCATTTT.

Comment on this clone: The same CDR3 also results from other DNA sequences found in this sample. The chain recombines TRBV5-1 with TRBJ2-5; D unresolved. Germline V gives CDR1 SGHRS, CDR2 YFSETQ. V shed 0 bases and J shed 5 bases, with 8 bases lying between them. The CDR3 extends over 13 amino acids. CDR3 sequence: CASSLAPEETQYF. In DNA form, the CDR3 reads TGCGCCAGCAGCTTGGCCCCTGAGGAGACCCAGTACTTC.

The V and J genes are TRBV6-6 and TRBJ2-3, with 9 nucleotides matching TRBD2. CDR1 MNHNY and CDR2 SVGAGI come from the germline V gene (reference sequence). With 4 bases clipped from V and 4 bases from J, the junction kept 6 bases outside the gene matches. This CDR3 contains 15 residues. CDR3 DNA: TGTGCCAGCAGTTTCGCGGGGGGGCTCCCAGATACGCAGTATTTT. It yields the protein CASSFAGGLPDTQYF.

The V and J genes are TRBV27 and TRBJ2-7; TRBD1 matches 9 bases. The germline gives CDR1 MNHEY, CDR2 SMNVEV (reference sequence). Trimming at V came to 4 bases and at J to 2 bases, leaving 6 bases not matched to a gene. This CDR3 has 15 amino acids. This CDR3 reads CASSSGTGWTYEQYF. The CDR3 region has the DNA TGTGCCAGCAGTTCCGGGACAGGGTGGACCTACGAGCAGTACTTC.

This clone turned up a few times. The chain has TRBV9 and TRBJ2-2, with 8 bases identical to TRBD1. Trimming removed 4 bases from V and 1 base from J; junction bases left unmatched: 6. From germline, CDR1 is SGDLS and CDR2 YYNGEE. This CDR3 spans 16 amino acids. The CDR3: CASSPRQGRNTGELFF. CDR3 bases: TGTGCCAGCAGCCCCCGACAGGGGCGGAACACCGGGGAGCTGTTTTTT. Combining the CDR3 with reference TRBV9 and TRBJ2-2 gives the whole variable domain DSGVTQTPKHLITATGQRVTLRCSPRSGDLSVYWYQQSLDQGLQFLIQYYNGEERAKGNILERFSAQQFPDLHSELNLSSLELGDSALYFCASSPRQGRNTGELFFGEGSRLTVL.

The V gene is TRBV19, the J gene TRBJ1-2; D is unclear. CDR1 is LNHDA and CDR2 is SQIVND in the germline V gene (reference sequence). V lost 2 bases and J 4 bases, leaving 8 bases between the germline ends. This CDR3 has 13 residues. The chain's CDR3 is CASSINGVYGYTF. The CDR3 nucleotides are TGTGCCAGTAGTATAAACGGAGTCTATGGCTACACCTTC.

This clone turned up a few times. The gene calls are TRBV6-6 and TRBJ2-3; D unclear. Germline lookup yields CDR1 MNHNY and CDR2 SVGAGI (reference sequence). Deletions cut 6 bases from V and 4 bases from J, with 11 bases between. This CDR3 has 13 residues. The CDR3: CASSTGRADTQYF. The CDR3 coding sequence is TGTGCCAGCAGCACCGGCCGGGCAGATACGCAGTATTTT.

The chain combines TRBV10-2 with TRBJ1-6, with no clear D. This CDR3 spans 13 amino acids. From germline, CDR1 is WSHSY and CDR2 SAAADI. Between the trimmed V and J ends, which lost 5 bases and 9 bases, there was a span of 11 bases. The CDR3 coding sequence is TGCGCCAGCAGTCAGGCCGGTGGTTCACCCCTCCACTTT. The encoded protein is CASSQAGGSPLHF.

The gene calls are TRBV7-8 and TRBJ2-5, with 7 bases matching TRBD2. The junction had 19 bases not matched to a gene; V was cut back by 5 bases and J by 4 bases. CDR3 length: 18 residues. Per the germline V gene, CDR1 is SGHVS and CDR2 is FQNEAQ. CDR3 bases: TGTGCCAGCAGCCCCCCGTCCCTAAGGCGGGAGAGGACAGAGACCCAGTACTTC. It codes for CASSPPSLRRERTETQYF. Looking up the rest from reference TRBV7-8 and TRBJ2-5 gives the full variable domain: GAGVSQSPRYKVAKRGQDVALRCDPISGHVSLFWYQQALGQGPEFLTYFQNEAQLDKSGLPSDRFFAERPEGSVSTLKIQRTQQEDSAVYLCASSPPSLRRERTETQYFGPGTRLLVL.

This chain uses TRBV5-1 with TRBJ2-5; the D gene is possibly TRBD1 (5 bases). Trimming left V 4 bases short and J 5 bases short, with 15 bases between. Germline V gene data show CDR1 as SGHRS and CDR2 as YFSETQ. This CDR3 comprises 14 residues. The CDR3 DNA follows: TGCGCCAGCAGCCACTTAGGGGCGCGGGAGACCCAGTACTTC. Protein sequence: CASSHLGARETQYF.

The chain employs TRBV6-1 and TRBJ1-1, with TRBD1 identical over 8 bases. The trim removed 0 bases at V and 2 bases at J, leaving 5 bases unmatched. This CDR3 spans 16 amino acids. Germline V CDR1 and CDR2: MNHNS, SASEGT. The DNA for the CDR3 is TGTGCCAGCAGTGAAGCGGAAGACAGGGGTAACACTGAAGCTTTCTTT. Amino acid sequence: CASSEAEDRGNTEAFF.

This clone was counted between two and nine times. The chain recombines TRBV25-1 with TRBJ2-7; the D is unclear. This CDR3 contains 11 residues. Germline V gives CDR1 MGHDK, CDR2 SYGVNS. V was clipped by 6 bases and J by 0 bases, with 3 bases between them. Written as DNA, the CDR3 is TGTGCCAGCAGCAGCTCCTACGAGCAGTACTTC. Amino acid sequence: CASSSSYEQYF.

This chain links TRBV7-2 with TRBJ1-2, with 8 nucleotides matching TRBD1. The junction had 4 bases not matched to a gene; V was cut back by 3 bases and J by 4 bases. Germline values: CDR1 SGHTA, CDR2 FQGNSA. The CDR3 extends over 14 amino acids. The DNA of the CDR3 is TGTGCCAGCAGCTTGCAGGGGGCAGGCTATGGCTACACCTTC. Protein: CASSLQGAGYGYTF.

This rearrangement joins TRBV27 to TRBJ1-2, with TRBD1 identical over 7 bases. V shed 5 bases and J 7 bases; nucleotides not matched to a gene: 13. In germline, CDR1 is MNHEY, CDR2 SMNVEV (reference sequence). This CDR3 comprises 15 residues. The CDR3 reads CASSQLGGLGAGYTF. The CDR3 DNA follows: TGTGCCAGCAGTCAATTAGGGGGCCTCGGGGCTGGCTACACCTTC.

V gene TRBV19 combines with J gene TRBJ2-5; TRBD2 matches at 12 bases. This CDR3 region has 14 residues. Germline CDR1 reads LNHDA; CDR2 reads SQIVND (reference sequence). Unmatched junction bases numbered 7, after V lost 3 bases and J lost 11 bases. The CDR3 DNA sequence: TGTGCCAGTAGTATCGGACTAGCGGGGACCTGGCAGTACTTC. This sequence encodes CASSIGLAGTWQYF.

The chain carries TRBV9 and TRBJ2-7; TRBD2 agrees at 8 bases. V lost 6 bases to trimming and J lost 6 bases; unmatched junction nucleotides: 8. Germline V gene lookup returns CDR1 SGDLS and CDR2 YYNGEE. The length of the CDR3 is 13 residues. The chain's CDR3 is CASNSGIGVEQYF. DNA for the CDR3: TGTGCCAGCAATAGCGGGATTGGTGTCGAGCAGTACTTC.

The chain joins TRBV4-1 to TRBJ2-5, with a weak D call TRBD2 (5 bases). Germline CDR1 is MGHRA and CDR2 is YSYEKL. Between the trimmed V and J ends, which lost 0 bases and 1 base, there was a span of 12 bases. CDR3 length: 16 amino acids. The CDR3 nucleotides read TGCGCCAGCAGCCAAGATTTAGGAGGCCCCCAAGAGACCCAGTACTTC. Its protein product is CASSQDLGGPQETQYF.

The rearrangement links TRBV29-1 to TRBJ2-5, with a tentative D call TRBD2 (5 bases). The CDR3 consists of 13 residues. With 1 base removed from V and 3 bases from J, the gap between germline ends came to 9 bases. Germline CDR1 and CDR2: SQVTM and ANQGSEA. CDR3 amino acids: CSVEGAGKETQYF. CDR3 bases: TGCAGCGTTGAAGGGGCGGGTAAAGAGACCCAGTACTTC.

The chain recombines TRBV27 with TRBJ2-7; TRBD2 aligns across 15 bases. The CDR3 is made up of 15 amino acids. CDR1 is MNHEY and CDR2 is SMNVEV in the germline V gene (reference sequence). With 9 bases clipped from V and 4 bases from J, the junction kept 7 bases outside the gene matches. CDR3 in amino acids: CASRYGTSGRYEQYF. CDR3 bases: TGTGCCAGTCGTTACGGGACTAGCGGGAGGTACGAGCAGTACTTC.

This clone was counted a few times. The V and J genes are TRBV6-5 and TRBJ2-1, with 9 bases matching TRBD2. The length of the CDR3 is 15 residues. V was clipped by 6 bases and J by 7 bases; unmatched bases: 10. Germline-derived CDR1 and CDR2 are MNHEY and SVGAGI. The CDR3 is CASSKEVAGVNEQFF. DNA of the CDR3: TGTGCCAGCAGCAAGGAGGTAGCGGGGGTTAATGAGCAGTTCTTC.

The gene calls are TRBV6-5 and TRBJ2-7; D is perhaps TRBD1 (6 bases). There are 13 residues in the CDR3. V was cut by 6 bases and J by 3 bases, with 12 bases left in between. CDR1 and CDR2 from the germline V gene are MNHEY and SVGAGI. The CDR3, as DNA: TGTGCCAGCAGACCGGGACACCTCTACGAGCAGTACTTC. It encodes CASRPGHLYEQYF.